The next 14 T cell receptor beta chains were all read from a single sample in a study of control samples from healthy donors and cancer patients. This table comes from immunoSEQ multiplex PCR, and its TCRdb copy is limited to in-frame clones, with some not included. The profile shows around 200,000 clones, around 91% of them singletons. Sequencing was done on a sample of blood. These TCRs come from a woman aged 25 to 39 in good health.

The J gene is TRBJ1-1, the V gene TRBV7-9; D gene unclear. The CDR3 has 12 amino acids. Germline CDR1 is SEHNR and CDR2 is FQNEAQ (reference sequence). V was shortened by 5 bases and J by 3 bases, with 7 bases between the two germline ends. The CDR3 loop reads CASSPLHTEAFF. CDR3 DNA sequence: TGTGCCAGCAGCCCACTTCACACTGAAGCTTTCTTT.

The V gene is TRBV7-9, the J gene TRBJ1-1, with D unresolved. There are 14 residues in the CDR3. Germline assignment: CDR1 SEHNR and CDR2 FQNEAQ (reference sequence). The V gene lost 5 bases and the J gene lost 0 bases, with 10 bases spanning the gap. Here the CDR3 DNA reads TGTGCCAGCAGCCCGGACCTTGTGAACACTGAAGCTTTCTTT. It specifies CASSPDLVNTEAFF. Complete variable domain (other parts from reference TRBV7-9 and TRBJ1-1): DTGVSQNPRHKITKRGQNVTFRCDPISEHNRLYWYRQTLGQGPEFLTYFQNEAQLEKSRLLSDRFSAERPKGSFSTLEIQRTEQGDSAMYLCASSPDLVNTEAFFGQGTRLTVV.

Turning to this clone: Other nucleotide sequences from this sample produce the same CDR3. V is TRBV6-1 and J is TRBJ2-5, with D possibly matching TRBD1 (5 bases). The CDR3 totals 14 residues. The germline V gene has CDR1 MNHNS and CDR2 SASEGT. Trimming stripped 1 base from V and 1 base from J, with 7 bases between. Here the CDR3 DNA reads TGTGCCAGCAGTGAAGGGGGCAGCCAAGAGACCCAGTACTTC. Translation: CASSEGGSQETQYF.

As regards this clone: The sample has other DNA sequences that encode this CDR3 too. The chain uses TRBV9 and TRBJ1-6; a weak D match, TRBD1 (6 bases). CDR1 and CDR2 (germline): SGDLS, YYNGEE. Trimming took 0 bases from V and 5 from J, leaving 9 bases between them. There are 15 residues in the CDR3. The CDR3 reads CASSVGGRDNSPLHF. The CDR3 nucleotides are TGTGCCAGCAGCGTAGGGGGGCGGGATAATTCACCCCTCCACTTT.

A word on this clone: The sample carries other DNA sequences with the same CDR3. This rearrangement joins TRBV5-1 to TRBJ2-2, with 12 bases lining up with TRBD2. Germline V CDR1 and CDR2: SGHRS, YFSETQ. The CDR3 sequence is 16 residues long. V dropped 4 bases and J dropped 5; count of bases not matched to a gene: 6. This chain's CDR3 is CASSIASGGGTGELFF. CDR3 DNA: TGCGCCAGCAGCATAGCTAGCGGGGGGGGGACCGGGGAGCTGTTTTTT. Complete variable domain (other parts from reference TRBV5-1 and TRBJ2-2): KAGVTQTPRYLIKTRGQQVTLSCSPISGHRSVSWYQQTPGQGLQFLFEYFSETQRNKGNFPGRFSGRQFSNSRSEMNVSTLELGDSALYLCASSIASGGGTGELFFGEGSRLTVL.

On this clone: In the same sample, other DNA sequences code for this CDR3. The chain joins TRBV30 to TRBJ1-3; D ambiguous. Germline CDR1 is GTSNPN and CDR2 is SVGIG (reference sequence). V lost 0 bases and J lost 0, with 3 bases in between. This CDR3 has 13 amino acids. CDR3 DNA: TGTGCCTGGAGTGTCGGCTCTGGAAACACCATATATTTT. Its protein is CAWSVGSGNTIYF. The complete variable domain, with remaining parts taken from reference TRBV30 and TRBJ1-3, reads SQTIHQWPATLVQPVGSPLSLECTVEGTSNPNLYWYRQAAGRGLQLLFYSVGIGQISSEVPQNLSASRPQDRQFILSSKKLLLSDSGFYLCAWSVGSGNTIYFGEGSWLTVV.

The gene calls are TRBV27 and TRBJ1-2; TRBD1 matches 12 bases. This CDR3 spans 17 amino acids. From germline, CDR1 is MNHEY and CDR2 SMNVEV (reference sequence). Germline trimming cut 5 bases from V and 3 bases from J; bases unmatched to any gene: 10. The CDR3, as DNA: TGTGCCAGCAGTCCGACCGGGACAGGGGGCTTTTACTATGGCTACACCTTC. Protein sequence: CASSPTGTGGFYYGYTF.

The CDR3 loop reads CASSFAGGGNEKLFF. DNA for the CDR3: TGTGCCAGCAGTTTTGCAGGGGGCGGGAATGAAAAACTGTTTTTT. The chain links TRBV28 to TRBJ1-4; 8 bases match TRBD1. The CDR3 extends over 15 amino acids. The V and J ends lost 3 bases and 5 bases, in that order; junction bases with no gene match: 5. CDR1 and CDR2 from the germline V gene are MDHEN and SYDVKM.

This chain connects TRBV6-5 to TRBJ2-3, with D possibly TRBD2 on 6 matching bases. CDR3 length: 14 residues. CDR1 is MNHEY and CDR2 is SVGAGI in the germline V gene. Trimming shortened V by 6 bases and J by 0 bases, and 10 bases separated the two germline ends. The CDR3 loop is CASRPGLSTDTQYF. For the CDR3, the DNA is TGTGCCAGCAGACCGGGACTGAGCACAGATACGCAGTATTTT.

CDR3 sequence (DNA): TGTGCCAGCAGCCCTGAAGCGGGAGCCCGCGCAGATACGCAGTATTTT. Translated, it gives CASSPEAGARADTQYF. The rearrangement uses TRBV7-2 and TRBJ2-3; 8 nucleotides line up with TRBD2. The V gene end was trimmed by 5 bases and the J gene end by 4 bases; junction bases not matched to a gene: 11. Germline loops: CDR1 SGHTA, CDR2 FQGNSA. The CDR3 covers 16 residues.

The chain carries TRBV20-1 and TRBJ1-1, with D unclear. This CDR3 has 11 residues. Germline V lookup: CDR1 DFQATT, CDR2 SNEGSKA (reference sequence). Trimming shortened V by 4 bases and J by 1 base, and 4 bases separated the two germline ends. The DNA of the CDR3 is TGCAGTGCTAACAAGAACACTGAAGCTTTCTTT. It codes for CSANKNTEAFF.

This clone was seen once. The rearrangement uses TRBV18 and TRBJ2-7; no firm D call. Trimming cost V 1 base and J 5 bases, with 9 bases left between them. The CDR3 runs 13 residues. Germline assignment: CDR1 KGHSH and CDR2 LQKENI. This CDR3 reads CASSPRATNEQYF. The CDR3 nucleotides are TGTGCCAGCTCACCACGGGCTACGAACGAGCAGTACTTC.

This chain joins TRBV11-1 and TRBJ1-4; possible D gene TRBD1, 5 bases. V was pared by 5 bases and J by 2 bases, with 9 bases between. Germline V gives CDR1 SGHAT, CDR2 FQDESV (reference sequence). CDR3 length: 14 amino acids. The CDR3 here is CASSPGRTNEKLFF. CDR3 DNA: TGTGCCAGCAGCCCGGGACGGACTAATGAAAAACTGTTTTTT.

The CDR3 spells CASSFGAGNSPLHF. The CDR3 region has the DNA TGTGCCAGCAGCTTTGGGGCCGGGAATTCACCCCTCCACTTT. The V call is TRBV5-4, the J call TRBJ1-6, with D maybe TRBD1 (5 bases). Trimming pared 2 bases from V and 7 bases from J, leaving 10 bases between. The CDR3 loop spans 14 amino acids. Germline V gene lookup returns CDR1 SGHNT and CDR2 YYREEE (reference sequence).